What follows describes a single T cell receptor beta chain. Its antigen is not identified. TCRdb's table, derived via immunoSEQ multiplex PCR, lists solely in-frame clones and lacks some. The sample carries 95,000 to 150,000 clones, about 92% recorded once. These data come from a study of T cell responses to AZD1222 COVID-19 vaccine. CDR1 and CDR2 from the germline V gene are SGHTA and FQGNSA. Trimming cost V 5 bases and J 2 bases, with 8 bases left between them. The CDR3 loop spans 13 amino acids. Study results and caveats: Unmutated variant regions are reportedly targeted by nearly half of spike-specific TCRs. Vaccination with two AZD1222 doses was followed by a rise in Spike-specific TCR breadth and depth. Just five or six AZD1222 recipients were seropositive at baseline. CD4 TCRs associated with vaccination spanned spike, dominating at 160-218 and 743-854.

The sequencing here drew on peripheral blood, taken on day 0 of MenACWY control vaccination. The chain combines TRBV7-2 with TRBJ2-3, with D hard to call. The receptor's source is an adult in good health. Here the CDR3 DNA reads TGTGCCAGCAGCAGGGCCTACACAGATACGCAGTATTTT. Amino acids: CASSRAYTDTQYF.